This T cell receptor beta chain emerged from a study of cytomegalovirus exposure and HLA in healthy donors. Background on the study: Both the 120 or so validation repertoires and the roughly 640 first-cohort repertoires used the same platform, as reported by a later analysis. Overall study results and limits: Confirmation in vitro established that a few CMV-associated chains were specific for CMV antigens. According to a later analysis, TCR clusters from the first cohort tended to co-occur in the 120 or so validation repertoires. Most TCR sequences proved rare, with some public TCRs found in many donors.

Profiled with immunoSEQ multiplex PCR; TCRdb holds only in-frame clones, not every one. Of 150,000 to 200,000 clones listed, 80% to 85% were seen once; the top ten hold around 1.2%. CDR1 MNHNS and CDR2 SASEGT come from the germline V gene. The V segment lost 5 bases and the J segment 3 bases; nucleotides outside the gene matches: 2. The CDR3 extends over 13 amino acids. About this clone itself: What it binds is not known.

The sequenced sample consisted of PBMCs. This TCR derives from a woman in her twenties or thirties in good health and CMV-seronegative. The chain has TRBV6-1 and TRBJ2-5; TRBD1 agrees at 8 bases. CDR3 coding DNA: TGTGCCAGCAGTCCGACAGGGGAAGAGACCCAGTACTTC. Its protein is CASSPTGEETQYF.